This T cell receptor beta chain was retrieved from a study of blood T cell repertoires in COVID-19. Study in general: Sources were T cells, B-cell-depleted T cells, or PBMCs; the material itself was cDNA or gDNA.

The data were produced by immunoSEQ multiplex PCR, yet TCRdb's version contains in-frame clones alone and is incomplete. The sample has 250,000 to 400,000 clones; 88% are singletons. The sequencing sample was made of peripheral blood. This receptor was obtained from a woman in her 30s with COVID-19, enrolled during active disease.

The CDR3 loop reads CASSPSRSTTNSPLHF. In nucleotides, the CDR3 is TGTGCCAGCAGCCCATCCCGGTCCACCACCAATTCACCCCTCCACTTT. This sequence joins TRBV5-6 and TRBJ1-6; D is unresolved. V was trimmed by 4 bases and J by 7 bases, leaving 18 bases between them. From germline, CDR1 is SGHDT and CDR2 YYEEEE. This CDR3 region has 16 residues.